The TCR beta chain under discussion was sequenced for a study of blood T cell repertoires in COVID-19. This CDR3 is 12 amino acids long. J lost 7 bases, V lost 5 bases, and 4 bases had no gene match. Germline lookup yields CDR1 SGHTA and CDR2 FQGNSA. TCRdb's copy holds only in-frame clones and misses some; the assay was immunoSEQ multiplex PCR. The data contain roughly 330,000 clones, roughly 90% of them singletons. The genes are TRBV7-2 and TRBJ1-2; 7 positions agree with TRBD1. Material: peripheral blood. This sequence originates from a woman aged 45-60 years with active or convalescent COVID-19. The CDR3 nucleotides read TGTGCCAGCAGCCAACAGGGGTTTGGCTACACCTTC. It is translated as CASSQQGFGYTF.